The 8 T cell receptor beta chains given below trace back to one sample, sequenced in a study of regulatory T cells in long-lasting Graves disease. Indicated time point: persistent/refractory GD, antithyroid drugs over 5 years with positive TRAb. RNA from PBMCs was the source of the TCR library. Arm-PCR of CDR3 regions with iRepertoire HTBI primers generated TCR beta libraries. One entry per CDR3 protein, called by TCRdb with MiXCR from the multiplex PCR reads. Among 400,000 to 500,000 distinct CDR3 sequences listed, about 22% were seen once. The material was peripheral blood mononuclear cells (PBMCs), obtained when the disease was refractory, from a patient treated with antithyroid drugs. The receptors originated from a female donor with Graves disease.

This clonotype has ten or more counts. This rearrangement joins TRBV7-9 to TRBJ2-5, with 9 bases matching TRBD1. Trimming cost V 6 bases and J 4 bases; bases outside gene matches: 6. Germline assignment: CDR1 SEHNR and CDR2 FQNEAQ (reference sequence). This CDR3 spans 14 amino acids. The CDR3 DNA reads TGTGCCAGCAGTTACCCGGGACAGGGAGAGACCCAGTACTTC. Translation gives CASSYPGQGETQYF. Based on the CDR3 plus reference TRBV7-9 and TRBJ2-5, the full variable domain is DTGVSQNPRHKITKRGQNVTFRCDPISEHNRLYWYRQTLGQGPEFLTYFQNEAQLEKSRLLSDRFSAERPKGSFSTLEIQRTEQGDSAMYLCASSYPGQGETQYFGPGTRLLVL.

This clonotype has a count of ten or more. The chain carries TRBV28 and TRBJ2-7, with TRBD1 matching 7 bases. CDR3 size: 15 residues. The V gene end was trimmed by 5 bases and the J gene end by 4 bases; junction bases not matched to a gene: 11. Germline V gene lookup returns CDR1 MDHEN and CDR2 SYDVKM. The CDR3 protein is CASSNTDRVGYEQYF. The CDR3 nucleotides are TGTGCCAGCAGTAACACAGACAGGGTGGGTTACGAGCAGTACTTC.

The V gene is TRBV4-1, the J gene TRBJ2-3, with TRBD2 identical over 9 bases. Per germline, CDR1 MGHRA and CDR2 YSYEKL. This CDR3 region has 18 residues. J gave up 4 bases and V 4 bases, and 15 bases lay outside the gene matches. The CDR3 here is CASSPNRPGLAKSDTQYF. The CDR3 region has the DNA TGCGCCAGCAGCCCTAATCGACCGGGACTAGCCAAATCAGATACGCAGTATTTT.

This clonotype was seen ten or more times. The V gene is TRBV20-1, the J gene TRBJ1-5; 10 positions match TRBD1. Germline CDR1 reads DFQATT; CDR2 reads SNEGSKA (reference sequence). The CDR3 runs 14 residues. The V segment lost 3 bases and the J segment 4 bases; nucleotides outside the gene matches: 3. The CDR3 region has the DNA TGCAGTGCTAGGGGACAGGGGCAAAATCAGCCCCAGCATTTT. The encoded protein is CSARGQGQNQPQHF.

This clonotype was recorded many times. This chain links TRBV5-8 with TRBJ1-5; D gene ambiguous. Trimming removed 4 bases at V and 0 bases at J, with 14 bases between. The CDR3 sequence is 16 residues long. In germline, CDR1 is SGHTS, CDR2 YDEGEE. The CDR3 DNA sequence: TGTGCCAGCAGCCACGACACATCCTATAGCAATCAGCCCCAGCATTTT. Encoded protein: CASSHDTSYSNQPQHF.

This rearrangement joins TRBV7-9 to TRBJ2-7; D might be TRBD1 or TRBD2, each matching 5 bases. V lost 1 base and J lost 3, with 16 bases in between. Per the germline V gene, CDR1 is SEHNR and CDR2 is FQNEAQ (reference sequence). The length of the CDR3 is 16 residues. CDR3 in DNA: TGTGCCAGCAGCTTAGGGGACGGACATCCCCTCTACGAGCAGTACTTC. It is translated as CASSLGDGHPLYEQYF.

The chain joins TRBV20-1 to TRBJ2-2, with 7 bases lining up with TRBD1. The CDR3 runs to 16 residues. CDR1 DFQATT and CDR2 SNEGSKA come from the germline V gene (reference sequence). With 1 base clipped from V and 3 bases from J, the junction kept 8 bases outside the gene matches. The CDR3 reads CSARGGTEGDTGELFF. CDR3 in DNA: TGCAGTGCTAGAGGGGGGACAGAGGGCGACACCGGGGAGCTGTTTTTT.

This rearrangement joins TRBV6-2 or TRBV6-3 to TRBJ2-2; D remains ambiguous. V lost 8 bases, J lost 3 bases, and 19 bases lay in between. CDR1 and CDR2 from the germline V gene are MNHEY and SVGEGT. This CDR3 contains 16 residues. The CDR3 bases are TGTGCCAGCGGAAGTATGTCGGCGGAGTACACCGGGGAGCTGTTTTTT. The encoded protein is CASGSMSAEYTGELFF.